The present TCR beta chain was sequenced within a study of cytomegalovirus exposure and HLA in healthy donors (dated by TCRdb to 2015 to 2018). General notes on the study: An earlier analysis of a few hundred of the donors reported approximately 300 Gb of sequence data and approximately 120 million unique TCR beta sequences obtained from about 179 million T cells. Rather than drawing on any new phenotypic data, the later analysis identified candidate immune exposures from TCR beta sequences and the way those sequences occurred across donors. HLA typing included class I and class II loci at four-digit resolution. On average, approximately 250,000 unique TCR beta nucleotide sequences were sequenced per donor among roughly 430 genotyped donors of the cohort, with 15% to 20% of those sequences being non-productive. To decide whether each TCR beta V gene segment behaved as functional or pseudogenic, an earlier analysis of some 580 of the donors relied on high-throughput TCR beta sequencing. Among the roughly 380 genotyped donors, approximately 76% belonged to the genetic ancestry cluster associated with self-reported Caucasian donors. Genome-wide SNP genotypes for about 65% of the 666 donors were used in a later genetic analysis, which treated that subset as a discovery cohort. Alongside the repertoire data, information on donor age, sex, ethnicity and CMV serostatus was compiled. Approximately 310 gigabases of sequencing data and tens of millions of unique TCR sequences were included in an early release covering about 620 HLA-typed donors. The study was designed to test whether signatures of past pathogen exposure could be identified by cataloging public T cell receptors. Typing coverage varied by locus: about 629-640 donors for A, B, C, DRB1 and DQB1; 500 to 550 for DQA1; 600 to 610 for DPA1; approximately 450 for DPB1. The study used immunosequencing to profile the T cell repertoires of approximately 640 subjects and linked those repertoires to cytomegalovirus serostatus. Every discovery cohort repertoire had been produced on one sequencing platform. To predict cytomegalovirus infection status, the study combined high-throughput TCR immunosequencing, statistical association of individual TCRs with disease status, and machine learning. Along with the roughly 610-subject first cohort, a separate validation cohort of around 120 different subjects was used. To study patterns of TCR occurrence, a later analysis re-analyzed previously published TCR beta repertoires from around 670 donors and added high-resolution HLA genotyping. Because of strong linkage in the cohort, roughly five DR-DQ haplotypes were treated as single units for association and clustering.

V gives up 3 bases and J gives up 3 bases, and the segment between their germline ends measures 21 bases. The CDR3 spans 17 residues, from the cysteine through the phenylalanine. The only DNA kept is the CDR3, 51 bases in frame from the first base. Based on the germline V gene (reference sequence), the CDR1 and CDR2 sequences are SGHNT and YYREEE. Paper-wide results and their limitations: In a later analysis, HLA-associated TCR beta chains showed more clonal expansion and lower generation probabilities than non-associated chains that were equally common. When HLA alleles, especially DR and DQ, strongly co-occurred, attributing TCR associations to individual alleles was difficult. The cohort was sequenced for TCR beta chains only, and without alpha or paired-chain data the features that could be detected were limited. Because counts were too low, roughly 16 rarely observed V segments, including chromosome 9 orphons, were excluded from the earlier analysis of some 540 of the donors. Because some donors lacked HLA typing at each locus, the association tests relied only on the typed subset. A further reported finding was that TCR beta sequences accurately predicted the HLA-A and HLA-B alleles for most subjects in the first cohort. In a later analysis, most CMV-associated TCR beta chains were found to appear HLA-restricted, with HLA associations seemingly driven largely by CMV exposure. A later analysis associated about 17,000 TCR beta sequences with specific HLA alleles at a false discovery rate of 0.05. A cluster of highly shared sequence variants was judged likely to be a technical artifact of the sequencing pipeline. A later genetic analysis reported fewer N-insertions in productive TCRs among donors in an Asian-associated ancestry cluster than the 666-donor mean. The study listed over 150 TCR beta chains as associated with cytomegalovirus. Three of the identified cytomegalovirus-associated TCR beta chains were confirmed in vitro to be specific for cytomegalovirus antigens. In a later analysis, several top co-occurrence clusters were reported to appear linked to parvovirus B19, influenza, CMV and Epstein-Barr virus. Linkage disequilibrium might explain the correlated functional status among segregating V segments, but an unknown experimental factor could not be ruled out. V-gene and J-gene trimming of TCR beta chains was associated with a missense DCLRE1C variant in a later genetic analysis, and the association was replicated in an independent cohort. Because the 87-base-pair reads could not distinguish some IMGT-functional V segments, including TRBV6-2 and TRBV6-3, those segments were excluded. The presence/absence analyses assumed that sequencing depth was roughly uniform across donors, and that assumption may not be true. For the cohort, immune exposure information was limited to CMV serostatus. According to the authors, the approach could potentially be generalized to other disease states and immunological phenotypes. Cytomegalovirus status was reported to be diagnosed by the classifier with high specificity and sensitivity in both the original and validation cohorts. According to a later analysis, TCR association rates differed among HLA loci, with DRB1 alleles showing the most associated TCRs and HLA-C alleles showing the fewest. Across donors, most TCR sequences were observed very rarely, whereas some public TCRs were present in many individuals. In an earlier analysis of about 550 of the donors, most TCR beta V segments were observed in productive rearrangements about 90% or about 30% of the time, broadly matching IMGT annotations.

Concerning this clone itself: Its antigen remains undetermined. Base qualities are not at hand, and no much larger clone is one base apart.

Library prep was done by the immunoSEQ multiplex PCR assay. The multiplex PCR relied on a mix of 60 forward primers for TCR Vbeta segments and 13 reverse primers for TCR Jbeta segments. Amplification of the CDR3 region of rearranged TCR beta genes was performed with a multiplex PCR assay on genomic DNA. The amplified TCR beta libraries were sequenced on the Illumina HiSeq System as 87-base-pair reads. On the study's bioinformatics: A later analysis tallied around 87 million unique TCR beta chains across the 700 or so repertoires, and roughly 11 million of those chains were shared by two or more donors. Raw reads were error-corrected and collapsed into unique sequences with a nearest-neighbor algorithm that merged closely related sequences to remove PCR and sequencing errors. To assign V, D and J gene segments, CDR3 sequences were aligned to IMGT reference sequences. For a sequence to be retained, a match of at least six nucleotides to both a V gene segment and a J gene segment was required. A rearrangement counted as productive if the CDR3 had no stop codons and remained in frame with V and J, and every other rearrangement counted as non-productive. CDR3 was defined by IMGT convention, running from the second conserved V-encoded cysteine to the conserved J-encoded phenylalanine. In an earlier analysis of 550 to 650 of the donors, sequences lacking an unambiguous match to a single V gene segment were excluded. An earlier analysis of 587 of the donors called V segments functional above 56.7% productive rearrangements and segregating when the between-donor standard deviation exceeded 5%. A statistical classification framework was built to diagnose cytomegalovirus status from the catalog of TCR beta chain sequences. In a later analysis, TCR nucleotide sequences were compared against IMGT/GENE-DB human TR gene sequences so that V and J genes could be assigned. In a later analysis, CDR3 sequences and most-parsimonious VDJ recombination scenarios were assigned using the TCRdist pipeline. In a later analysis, each TCR beta chain was defined by its CDR3 amino acid sequence together with its V-gene family, and reads lacking a unique V-gene family were excluded. To address suspected cross-contamination and a sequencing artifact, a later analysis removed approximately 590 highly shared, low-generation-probability nucleotide sequences. For each public chain, a later analysis derived a clonal expansion index from normalized ranks of inferred template counts within each repertoire. Generation probabilities in a later analysis came from a VDJ recombination model fitted to out-of-frame rearrangements, and those results were checked against IGoR. Hypergeometric tests were used in a later analysis to score TCR-TCR, TCR-HLA and TCR-CMV co-occurrence, with a repertoire-size bias correction applied to the TCR pairs. False discovery rates were estimated in a later analysis by permuting HLA or CMV assignments 20 times. A later analysis grouped co-occurring TCRs with DBSCAN, adding TCRdist sequence similarity when clustering within HLA-allele-positive subsets. Repertoires with fewer than 30,000 or more than 120,000 public chains, plus five repertoires with anomalous nucleotide sharing, were excluded from co-occurrence clustering. TCRdb carries this immuneACCESS record with in-frame sequences only. Its versions omit some clonotypes, under half of them owing to an unresolved V gene in the studies checked, with the rest unexplained. V, J and clone size reflect that table, while D and trimming were determined from the DNA. The sample data list 130,000 to 150,000 clones, and around three quarters of these were observed just once. The ten largest clones capture about 2.2% of the sample.

The cohort consisted of 600 to 750 healthy bone marrow donors. At the time of sampling, every cohort member was nominally healthy, though immune exposures that went unrecorded were likely present. The donor tested CMV seropositive and was one of the 289 seropositive cohort members. A peripheral blood sample was provided by each donor, and peripheral blood mononuclear cells were used for TCR beta sequencing. The Qiagen DNeasy Blood Extraction Kit was used to extract genomic DNA from the blood cell samples. Input material: PBMCs. The chain couples TRBV5-4 to TRBJ1-1; a weak D assignment points to TRBD1 (5 bases agree). This sequence was found in a woman aged 18-29 years in good health and CMV-seropositive. Here is the DNA: TGTGCCAGCAGCTCACACCTTGACAGTTCTGGGGACACTGAAGCTTTCTTT. Translated, this is CASSSHLDSSGDTEAFF. The full variable domain, with segments outside the CDR3 supplied by the reference TRBV5-4 and TRBJ1-1 proteins, appears as ETGVTQSPTHLIKTRGQQVTLRCSSQSGHNTVSWYQQALGQGPQFIFQYYREEENGRGNFPPRFSGLQFPNYSSELNVNALELDDSALYLCASSSHLDSSGDTEAFFGQGTRLTVV.